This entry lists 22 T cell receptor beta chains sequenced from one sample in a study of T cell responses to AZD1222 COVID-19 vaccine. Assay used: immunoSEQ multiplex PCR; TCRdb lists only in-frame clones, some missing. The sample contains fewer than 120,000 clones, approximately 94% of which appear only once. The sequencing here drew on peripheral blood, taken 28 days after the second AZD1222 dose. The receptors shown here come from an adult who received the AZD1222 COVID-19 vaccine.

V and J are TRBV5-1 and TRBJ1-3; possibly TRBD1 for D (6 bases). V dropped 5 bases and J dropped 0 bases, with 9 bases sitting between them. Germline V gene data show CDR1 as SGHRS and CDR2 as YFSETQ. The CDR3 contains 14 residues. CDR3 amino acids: CASRGTNSGNTIYF. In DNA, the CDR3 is TGCGCCAGCAGAGGGACAAACTCTGGAAACACCATATATTTT.

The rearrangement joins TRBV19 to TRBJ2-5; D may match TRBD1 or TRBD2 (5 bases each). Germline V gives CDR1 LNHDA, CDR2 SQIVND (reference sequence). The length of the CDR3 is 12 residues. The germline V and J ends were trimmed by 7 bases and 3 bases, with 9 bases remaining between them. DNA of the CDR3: TGTGCCAGTAATCAGGGAGAAGAGACCCAGTACTTC. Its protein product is CASNQGEETQYF.

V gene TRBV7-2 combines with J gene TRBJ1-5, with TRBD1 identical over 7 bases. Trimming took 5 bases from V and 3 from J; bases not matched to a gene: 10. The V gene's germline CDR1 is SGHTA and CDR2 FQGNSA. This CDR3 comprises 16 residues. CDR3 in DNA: TGTGCCAGCAGCCCAGGGGGTGGTGCGAACAATCAGCCCCAGCATTTT. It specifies CASSPGGGANNQPQHF.

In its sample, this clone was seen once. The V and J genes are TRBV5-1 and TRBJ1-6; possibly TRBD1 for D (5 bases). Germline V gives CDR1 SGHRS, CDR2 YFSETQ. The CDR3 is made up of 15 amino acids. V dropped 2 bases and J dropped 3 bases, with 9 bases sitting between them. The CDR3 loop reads CASSLVGHYNSPLHF. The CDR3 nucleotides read TGCGCCAGCAGCTTAGTGGGGCACTATAATTCACCCCTCCACTTT.

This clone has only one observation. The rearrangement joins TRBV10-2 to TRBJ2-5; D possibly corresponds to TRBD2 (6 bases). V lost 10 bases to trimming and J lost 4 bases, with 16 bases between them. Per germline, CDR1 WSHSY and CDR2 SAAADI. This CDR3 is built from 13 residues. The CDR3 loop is CATRRGVGETQYF. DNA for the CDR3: TGCGCCACCAGGCGGGGTGTGGGAGAGACCCAGTACTTC.

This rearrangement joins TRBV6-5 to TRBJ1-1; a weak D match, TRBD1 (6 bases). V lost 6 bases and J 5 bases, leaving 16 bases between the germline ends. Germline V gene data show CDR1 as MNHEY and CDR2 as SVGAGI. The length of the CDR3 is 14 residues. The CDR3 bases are TGTGCCAGCAGGCTAGAGGGGGTTCGGACTGAAGCTTTCTTT. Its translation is CASRLEGVRTEAFF.

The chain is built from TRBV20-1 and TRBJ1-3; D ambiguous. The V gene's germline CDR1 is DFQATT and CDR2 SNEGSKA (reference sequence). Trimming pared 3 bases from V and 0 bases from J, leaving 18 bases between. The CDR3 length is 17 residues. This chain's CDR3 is CSASNTRWLSSGNTIYF. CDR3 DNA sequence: TGCAGTGCTAGTAATACCCGGTGGCTTAGCTCTGGAAACACCATATATTTT.

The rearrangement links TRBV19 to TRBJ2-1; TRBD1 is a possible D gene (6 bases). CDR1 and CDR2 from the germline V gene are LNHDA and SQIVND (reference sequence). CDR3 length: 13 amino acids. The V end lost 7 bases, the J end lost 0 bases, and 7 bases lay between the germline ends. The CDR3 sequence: CASTDSSYNEQFF. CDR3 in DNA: TGTGCCAGTACGGACAGCTCCTACAATGAGCAGTTCTTC.

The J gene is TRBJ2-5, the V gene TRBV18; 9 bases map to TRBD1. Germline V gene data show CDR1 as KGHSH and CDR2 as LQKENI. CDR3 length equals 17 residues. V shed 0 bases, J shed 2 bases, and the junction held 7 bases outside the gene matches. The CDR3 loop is CASSPPKTGGRQETQYF. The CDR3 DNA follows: TGTGCCAGCTCACCACCGAAGACAGGGGGGCGGCAAGAGACCCAGTACTTC.

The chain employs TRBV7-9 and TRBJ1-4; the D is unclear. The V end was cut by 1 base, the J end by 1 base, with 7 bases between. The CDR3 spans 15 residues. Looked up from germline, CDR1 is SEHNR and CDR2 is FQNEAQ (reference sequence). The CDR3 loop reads CASSLGAETNEKLFF. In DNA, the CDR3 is TGTGCCAGCAGCTTAGGGGCCGAAACTAATGAAAAACTGTTTTTT.

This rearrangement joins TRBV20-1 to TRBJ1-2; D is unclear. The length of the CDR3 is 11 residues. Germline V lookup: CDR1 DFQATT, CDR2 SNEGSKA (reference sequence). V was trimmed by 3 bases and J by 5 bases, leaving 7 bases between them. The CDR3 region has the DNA TGCAGTGCTAGGGACTTTTATGGCTACACCTTC. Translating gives CSARDFYGYTF.

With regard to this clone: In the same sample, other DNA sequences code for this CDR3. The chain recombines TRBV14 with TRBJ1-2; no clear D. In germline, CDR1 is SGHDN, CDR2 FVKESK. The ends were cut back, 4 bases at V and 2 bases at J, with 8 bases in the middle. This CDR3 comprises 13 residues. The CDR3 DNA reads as TGTGCCAGCAGCCCAGGACGGAACTATGGCTACACCTTC. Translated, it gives CASSPGRNYGYTF.

CDR3 nucleotides: TGTGCCAGCAGTGACAATTATGGCTACACCTTC. It is translated as CASSDNYGYTF. The chain is built from TRBV6-1 and TRBJ1-2, with D hard to call. V was trimmed by 3 bases and J by 5 bases, leaving 4 bases between them. Germline lookup yields CDR1 MNHNS and CDR2 SASEGT. This CDR3 comprises 11 residues.

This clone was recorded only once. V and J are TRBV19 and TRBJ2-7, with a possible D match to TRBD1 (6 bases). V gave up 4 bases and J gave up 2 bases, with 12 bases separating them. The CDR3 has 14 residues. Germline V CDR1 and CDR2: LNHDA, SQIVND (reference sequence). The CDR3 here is CASSTRTVTYEQYF. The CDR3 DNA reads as TGTGCCAGTAGTACAAGGACAGTTACCTACGAGCAGTACTTC. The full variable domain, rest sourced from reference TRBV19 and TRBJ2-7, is DGGITQSPKYLFRKEGQNVTLSCEQNLNHDAMYWYRQDPGQGLRLIYYSQIVNDFQKGDIAEGYSVSREKKESFPLTVTSAQKNPTAFYLCASSTRTVTYEQYFGPGTRLTVT.

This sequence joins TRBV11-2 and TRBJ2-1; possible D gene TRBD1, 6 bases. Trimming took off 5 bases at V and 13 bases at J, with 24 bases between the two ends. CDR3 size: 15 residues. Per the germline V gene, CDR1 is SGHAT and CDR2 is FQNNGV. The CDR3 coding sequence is TGTGCCAGCAGCCCATCCGCCCGGGACATTATTTATCAGTTCTTC. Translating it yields CASSPSARDIIYQFF.

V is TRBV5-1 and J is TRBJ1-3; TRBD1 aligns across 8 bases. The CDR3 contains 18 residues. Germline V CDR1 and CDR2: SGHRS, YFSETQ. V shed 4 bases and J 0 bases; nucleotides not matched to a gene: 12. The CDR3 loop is CASSGGRGHIGSGNTIYF. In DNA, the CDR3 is TGCGCCAGCAGCGGAGGCAGGGGGCATATAGGCTCTGGAAACACCATATATTTT. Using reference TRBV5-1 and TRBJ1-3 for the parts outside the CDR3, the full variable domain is KAGVTQTPRYLIKTRGQQVTLSCSPISGHRSVSWYQQTPGQGLQFLFEYFSETQRNKGNFPGRFSGRQFSNSRSEMNVSTLELGDSALYLCASSGGRGHIGSGNTIYFGEGSWLTVV.

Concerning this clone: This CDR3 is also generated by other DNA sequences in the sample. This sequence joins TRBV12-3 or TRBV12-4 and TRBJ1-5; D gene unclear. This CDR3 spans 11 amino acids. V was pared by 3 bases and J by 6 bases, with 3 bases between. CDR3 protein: CASSLGQPQHF. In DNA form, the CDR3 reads TGTGCCAGCAGTTTGGGTCAGCCCCAGCATTTT.

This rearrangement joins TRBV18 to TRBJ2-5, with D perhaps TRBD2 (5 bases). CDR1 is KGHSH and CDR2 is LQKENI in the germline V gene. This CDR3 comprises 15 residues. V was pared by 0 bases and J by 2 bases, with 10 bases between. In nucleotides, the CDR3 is TGTGCCAGCTCACCACCCAGCGGCAAACAAGAGACCCAGTACTTC. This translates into CASSPPSGKQETQYF.

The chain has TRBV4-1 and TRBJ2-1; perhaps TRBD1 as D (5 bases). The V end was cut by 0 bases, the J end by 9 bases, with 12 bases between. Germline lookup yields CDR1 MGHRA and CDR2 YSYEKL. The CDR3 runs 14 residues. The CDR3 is CASSQDPGRREQFF. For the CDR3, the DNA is TGCGCCAGCAGCCAAGATCCAGGGCGACGTGAGCAGTTCTTC.

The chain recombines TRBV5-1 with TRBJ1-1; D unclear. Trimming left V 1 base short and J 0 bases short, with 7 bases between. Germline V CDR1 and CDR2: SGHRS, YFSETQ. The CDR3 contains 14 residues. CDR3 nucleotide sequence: TGCGCCAGCAGCTTGCTGCCGGTGAACACTGAAGCTTTCTTT. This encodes CASSLLPVNTEAFF.

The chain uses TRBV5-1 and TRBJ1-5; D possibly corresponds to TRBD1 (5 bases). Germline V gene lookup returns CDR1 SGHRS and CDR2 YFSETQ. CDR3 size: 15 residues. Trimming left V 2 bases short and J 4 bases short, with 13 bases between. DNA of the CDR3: TGCGCCAGCAGCTTAATGGGGACGGGGAATCAGCCCCAGCATTTT. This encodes CASSLMGTGNQPQHF.

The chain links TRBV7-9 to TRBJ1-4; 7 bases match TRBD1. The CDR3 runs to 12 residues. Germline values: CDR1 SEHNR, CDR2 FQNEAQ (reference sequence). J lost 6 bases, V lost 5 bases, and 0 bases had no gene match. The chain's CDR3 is CASSGTDEKLFF. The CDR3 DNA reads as TGTGCCAGCAGCGGGACAGATGAAAAACTGTTTTTT. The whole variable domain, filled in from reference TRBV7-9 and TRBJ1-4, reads DTGVSQNPRHKITKRGQNVTFRCDPISEHNRLYWYRQTLGQGPEFLTYFQNEAQLEKSRLLSDRFSAERPKGSFSTLEIQRTEQGDSAMYLCASSGTDEKLFFGSGTQLSVL.